Following are 3 T cell receptor beta chains from one sample sequenced in a study of identical twins. Via MiXCR, TCRdb re-called the 5' RACE reads, giving one row per CDR3 protein. The sample lists 700,000 or so distinct CDR3 sequences, less than 10% occurring once. This sample was shared with a second study, whose subject was yellow fever vaccine responses in identical twins.

Material for sequencing was PBMCs. These receptor sequences come from a young woman in good health.

There are many counts of this clonotype. V gene TRBV5-1 combines with J gene TRBJ2-5; the match to TRBD1 covers 7 bases. Trimming cost V 3 bases and J 2 bases; bases outside gene matches: 7. This CDR3 is built from 15 residues. Germline loops: CDR1 SGHRS, CDR2 YFSETQ. The CDR3, as DNA: TGCGCCAGCAGCTACCTACAGGGGAAGCAAGAGACCCAGTACTTC. Amino acids: CASSYLQGKQETQYF.

This clonotype was picked up a small number of times. CDR3 sequence: CASSPGAGTRDVTDTQYF. CDR3 sequence (DNA): TGTGCCAGCAGCCCGGGCGCTGGGACTAGGGATGTAACAGATACGCAGTATTTT. The V and J genes are TRBV11-2 and TRBJ2-3, with TRBD2 identical over 8 bases. CDR3 length: 18 amino acids. V lost 5 bases, J lost 3 bases, and 16 bases stayed unmatched. CDR1 SGHAT and CDR2 FQNNGV come from the germline V gene.

This clonotype occurred a few times. The chain combines TRBV11-3 with TRBJ2-2; TRBD1 aligns across 9 bases. The CDR3 is 15 amino acids. The trim removed 5 bases at V and 0 bases at J, leaving 1 base unmatched. CDR1 is SGHNT and CDR2 is YENEEA in the germline V gene. This CDR3 is CASSGTGTNTGELFF. CDR3 coding DNA: TGTGCCAGCAGCGGGACAGGGACGAACACCGGGGAGCTGTTTTTT.